This is a list of T cell receptor beta chains from one sample in a study of T cell changes during pregnancy in multiple sclerosis. Assay: immunoSEQ multiplex PCR; the TCRdb copy retains only in-frame clones and omits some. The data contain 56,000 or so clones, about 85% of them seen just once; the ten biggest clones take up about 0.38%. The sample was CD4+ T cells from peripheral blood mononuclear cells, taken in the third trimester of pregnancy. The receptors shown here come from a female donor with multiple sclerosis, enrolled in a pregnancy study. The CDR3 runs from the conserved cysteine through the conserved F or W. The D gene is left open where the match is weak.

D | V | CDR3
TRBD1 | TRBV4-1 | CASSQIYGTGDTVENTEAFF
- | TRBV20-1 | CSAYGEYEQYF
- | TRBV5-1 | CASSLAGLSRAFF
TRBD2 | TRBV14 | CASSPKLAENTGELFF
- | TRBV7-9 | CASSLSRGRAEAFF
TRBD1 | TRBV29-1 | CSVNARDRVHEQYF
- | TRBV6-5 | CASSYGGGGTDTEAFF
TRBD2 | TRBV4-3 | CASSLTSGGGAQYF
- | TRBV30 | CAWSRGVSFYEQYF
TRBD2 | TRBV19 | CASRGLAESSYNEQFF
- | TRBV11-1 | CASSLDSAGSRNEQYF
TRBD1 | TRBV14 | CASSHRYRGTGENYGYTF
- | TRBV7-9 | CASSWTGTGVHEQFF
- | TRBV6-6 | CASSYANREGEQYF
- | TRBV19 | CASSIATYNEQFF
- | TRBV19 | CASSMVVQLEQYF
- | TRBV30 | CAWSTPQGARQPQHF
- | TRBV7-2 | CASSPDSNYGYTF
- | TRBV5-1 | CASSSGGGYYNEQFF
TRBD1 | TRBV5-6 | CASSSGQGPDQPQHF
TRBD1 | TRBV2 | CASTSPTGGPSYEQYF
TRBD1 | TRBV18 | CASSYIPGQRVRNTEAFF
- | TRBV4-2 | CASSQPGLATYNEQFF
TRBD1 | TRBV19 | CASKSGQGAGNTIYF
- | TRBV5-1 | CASSLLDQETQYF
- | TRBV11-2 | CASSLVYTEAFF
TRBD1 | TRBV27 | CASSIHGTDNNEQFF
TRBD1 | TRBV7-3 | CASSPTGGTYGYTF
TRBD2 | TRBV18 | CASSRDYGGTDTQYF
TRBD1 | TRBV6-1 | CASSAQGGLESYTF
- | TRBV10-1 | CASSSSDIQYF
TRBD1 | TRBV10-3 | CAISESGTDGVYEQYF
- | TRBV2 | CASSYVFDTGELFF
TRBD1 | TRBV30 | CAWSFRGGTGGGYGYTF
- | TRBV7-9 | CASSLTRSWRDANEQYF
- | TRBV5-1 | CASSWTTGRTYEQYF
TRBD1 | TRBV6-4 | CASKQGAWNTEAFF
- | TRBV30 | CAWSVYRVGGRGDNYGYTF
- | TRBV30 | CAWSNMVFSTEAFF
TRBD1 | TRBV6-5 | CASSWTGILNTEAFF
TRBD2 | TRBV6-5 | CASSPSKGRAGELFF
TRBD2 | TRBV5-1 | CASSLPGTGGTGELFF
- | TRBV7-3 | CASQGQPNTEAFF
- | TRBV7-2 | CASSSQGIEAFF
TRBD2 | TRBV27 | CASSLRGLAKETQYF
- | TRBV5-8 | CASHRGTTNTGELFF
TRBD2 | TRBV19 | CASKAGGLNEQFF
TRBD1 | TRBV5-4 | CASSSGTTGGLADTQYF
- | TRBV5-3 | CARRHRGENGSPLHF
- | TRBV7-2 | CASSLEAGNYGYTF
TRBD1 | TRBV29-1 | CSVAGQGETQYF
- | TRBV10-1 | CASSESTRGPGEQYF